The clone carrying this T cell receptor beta chain was picked up one time. Original analysis: Amplification with reference gene primers provided the estimates of nucleated cell counts. Libraries were prepared by immunoSEQ multiplex PCR; TCRdb keeps only in-frame clonotypes and omits some of them. V and J calls and clone size follow that table, whereas D and trimming were derived from the DNA. The sample yields about 100,000 clones, 87% seen once. The data derive from a study of blood T cell repertoires in COVID-19. Study information: Acute and convalescent COVID-19 specimens originated in the United States, Italy and Spain. Nucleic acid was either cDNA or gDNA, and it came from T cells, B-cell-depleted T cells, or PBMCs.

V was trimmed by 5 bases and J by 2 bases, leaving 18 bases between them. This CDR3 contains 16 residues. Germline CDR1 reads MNHEY; CDR2 reads SVGEGT. The chain has TRBV6-2 or TRBV6-3 and TRBJ1-2, with D uncertain. Material: peripheral blood. The clonotype comes from a man younger than 40 in a cohort sampled during active COVID-19. Written as DNA, the CDR3 is TGTGCCAGCAGTCCCTCCCTATTGACACCAAACTATGGCTACACCTTC. Amino acid sequence: CASSPSLLTPNYGYTF.